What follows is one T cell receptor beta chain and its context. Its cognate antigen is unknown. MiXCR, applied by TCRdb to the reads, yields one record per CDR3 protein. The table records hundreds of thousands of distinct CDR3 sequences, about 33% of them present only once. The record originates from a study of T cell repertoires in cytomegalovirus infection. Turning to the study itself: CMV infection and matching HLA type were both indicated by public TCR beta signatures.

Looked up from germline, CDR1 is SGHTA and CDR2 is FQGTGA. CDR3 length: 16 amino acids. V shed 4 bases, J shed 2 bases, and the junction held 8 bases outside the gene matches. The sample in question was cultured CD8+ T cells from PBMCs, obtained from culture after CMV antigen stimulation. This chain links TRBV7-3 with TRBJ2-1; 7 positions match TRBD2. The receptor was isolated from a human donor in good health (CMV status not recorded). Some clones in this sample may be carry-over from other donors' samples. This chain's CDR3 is CASSSLGGGAYNEQFF. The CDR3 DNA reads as TGTGCCAGCAGCTCCCTTGGGGGGGGGGCCTACAATGAGCAGTTCTTC.